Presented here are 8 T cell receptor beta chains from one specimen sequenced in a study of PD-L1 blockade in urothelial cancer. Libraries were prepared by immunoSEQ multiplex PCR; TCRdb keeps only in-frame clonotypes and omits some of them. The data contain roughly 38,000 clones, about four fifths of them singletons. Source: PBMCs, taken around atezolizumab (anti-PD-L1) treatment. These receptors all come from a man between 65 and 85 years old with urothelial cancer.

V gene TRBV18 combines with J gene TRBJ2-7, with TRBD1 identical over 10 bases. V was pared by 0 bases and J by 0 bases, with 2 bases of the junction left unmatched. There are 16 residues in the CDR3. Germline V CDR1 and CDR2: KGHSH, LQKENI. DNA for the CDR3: TGTGCCAGCTCACCACCCCGGGACAGGGGCTCCTACGAGCAGTACTTC. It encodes CASSPPRDRGSYEQYF.

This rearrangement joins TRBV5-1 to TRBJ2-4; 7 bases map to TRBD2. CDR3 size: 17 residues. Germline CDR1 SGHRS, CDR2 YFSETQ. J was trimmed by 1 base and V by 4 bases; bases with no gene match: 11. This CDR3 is CASSKDEWEGAKNIQYF. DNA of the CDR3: TGCGCCAGCAGCAAGGACGAGTGGGAGGGGGCCAAAAACATTCAGTACTTC.

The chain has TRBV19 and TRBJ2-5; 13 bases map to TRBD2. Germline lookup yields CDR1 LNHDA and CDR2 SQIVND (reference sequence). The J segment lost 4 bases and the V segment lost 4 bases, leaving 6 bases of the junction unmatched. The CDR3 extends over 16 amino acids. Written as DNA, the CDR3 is TGTGCCAGTAGTAACGGACTAGCGGGGGCGGGAGAGACCCAGTACTTC. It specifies CASSNGLAGAGETQYF.

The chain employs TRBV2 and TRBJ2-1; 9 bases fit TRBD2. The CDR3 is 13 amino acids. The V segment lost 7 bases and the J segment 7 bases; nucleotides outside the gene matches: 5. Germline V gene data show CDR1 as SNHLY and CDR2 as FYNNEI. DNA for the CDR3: TGTGCCAGCAAGCAGGGACTAGCTAATGAGCAGTTCTTC. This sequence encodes CASKQGLANEQFF.

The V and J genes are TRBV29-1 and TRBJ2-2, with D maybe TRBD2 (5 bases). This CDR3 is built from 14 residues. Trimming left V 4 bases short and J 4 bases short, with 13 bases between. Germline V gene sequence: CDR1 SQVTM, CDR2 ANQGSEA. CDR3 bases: TGCAGCGTTGGAGAGGGAGTGGGCACCGGGGAGCTGTTTTTT. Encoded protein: CSVGEGVGTGELFF.

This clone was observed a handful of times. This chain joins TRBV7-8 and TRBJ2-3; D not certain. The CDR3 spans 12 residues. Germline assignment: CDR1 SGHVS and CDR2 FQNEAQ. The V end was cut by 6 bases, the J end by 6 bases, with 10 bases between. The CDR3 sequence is CASRAWADTQYF. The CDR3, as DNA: TGTGCCAGCAGGGCTTGGGCGGATACGCAGTATTTT. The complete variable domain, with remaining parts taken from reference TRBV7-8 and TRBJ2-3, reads GAGVSQSPRYKVAKRGQDVALRCDPISGHVSLFWYQQALGQGPEFLTYFQNEAQLDKSGLPSDRFFAERPEGSVSTLKIQRTQQEDSAVYLCASRAWADTQYFGPGTRLTVL.

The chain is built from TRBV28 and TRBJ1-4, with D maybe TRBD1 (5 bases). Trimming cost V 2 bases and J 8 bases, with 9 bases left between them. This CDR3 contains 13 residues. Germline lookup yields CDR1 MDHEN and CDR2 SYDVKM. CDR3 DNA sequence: TGTGCCAGCAGTTTAACAGGAGCCGAAAAACTGTTTTTT. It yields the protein CASSLTGAEKLFF.

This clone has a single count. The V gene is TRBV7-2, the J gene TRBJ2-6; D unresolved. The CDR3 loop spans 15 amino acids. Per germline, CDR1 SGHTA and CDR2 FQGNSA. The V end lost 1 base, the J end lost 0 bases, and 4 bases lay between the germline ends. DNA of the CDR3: TGTGCCAGCAGCTTAGAGAGCTCTGGGGCCAACGTCCTGACTTTC. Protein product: CASSLESSGANVLTF.